One and the same sample provided the 21 T cell receptor beta chains below, sequenced in a study of CD4 T cells in relation to SARS-CoV-2 and coronaviruses. CD4+ T cells from unexposed donors were obtained before the COVID-19 pandemic (2011-2018). Isolation of CD4+ T cells took place after nine to ten days in culture. These receptors lack a known antigen. Profiling relied on immunoSEQ multiplex PCR, and the TCRdb table lists in-frame clones only, not all of them. The sample shows 20,000 to 25,000 clones, 75% to 85% of them seen only once. Sequenced: CD4+ T cells from PBMCs, cultured in vitro. These receptors were collected from a human donor in good health.

The V call is TRBV5-1, the J call TRBJ2-7; no clear D gene. The V end was cut by 1 base, the J end by 7 bases, with 12 bases between. The CDR3 length is 13 residues. Germline CDR1 reads SGHRS; CDR2 reads YFSETQ. For the CDR3, the DNA is TGCGCCAGCAGCTTGTCCCCGATTGAGGAGCAGTACTTC. This sequence encodes CASSLSPIEEQYF. Supplemented by reference TRBV5-1 and TRBJ2-7, the full variable domain reads KAGVTQTPRYLIKTRGQQVTLSCSPISGHRSVSWYQQTPGQGLQFLFEYFSETQRNKGNFPGRFSGRQFSNSRSEMNVSTLELGDSALYLCASSLSPIEEQYFGPGTRLTVT.

CDR3 DNA: TGTGCCTGGAGGTACAGGGGGGACTATGGCTACACCTTC. This translates into CAWRYRGDYGYTF. The genes are TRBV30 and TRBJ1-2; 8 nucleotides agree with TRBD1. Germline V gene sequence: CDR1 GTSNPN, CDR2 SVGIG (reference sequence). The CDR3 totals 13 residues. V dropped 3 bases and J dropped 3; count of bases not matched to a gene: 3.

The chain uses TRBV29-1 and TRBJ2-1; D remains ambiguous. V lost 4 bases and J lost 0, with 7 bases in between. Germline V gives CDR1 SQVTM, CDR2 ANQGSEA. This CDR3 spans 13 amino acids. The CDR3 coding sequence is TGCAGCGTTGGGGATGGCTCCTACAATGAGCAGTTCTTC. Translated, it gives CSVGDGSYNEQFF.

The J gene is TRBJ1-2, the V gene TRBV5-1, with TRBD1 identical over 11 bases. V gave up 4 bases and J gave up 6 bases; unmatched junction bases: 5. CDR1 and CDR2 from the germline V gene are SGHRS and YFSETQ. This CDR3 has 14 amino acids. The CDR3 sequence: CASSQDRGLNGYTF. The CDR3 bases are TGCGCCAGCAGCCAGGACAGGGGGCTAAATGGCTACACCTTC.

The genes are TRBV12-5 and TRBJ2-5, with no clear D. The CDR3 extends over 13 amino acids. The germline V gene has CDR1 LGHNT and CDR2 FRNRAP. The V gene lost 2 bases and the J gene lost 1 base, with 5 bases spanning the gap. The CDR3 here is CASGLWSQETQYF. The DNA of the CDR3 is TGTGCTAGTGGTTTGTGGTCCCAAGAGACCCAGTACTTC.

The J gene is TRBJ2-5, the V gene TRBV19; no reliable D call. The V gene lost 2 bases and the J gene lost 3 bases, with 1 base spanning the gap. Germline CDR1 LNHDA, CDR2 SQIVND (reference sequence). The CDR3 extends over 11 amino acids. The CDR3 sequence: CASSIKETQYF. CDR3 coding DNA: TGTGCCAGTAGTATAAAAGAGACCCAGTACTTC.

The chain joins TRBV24-1 to TRBJ1-1, with 9 bases aligning to TRBD1. The germline V gene encodes CDR1 KGHDR and CDR2 SFDVKD. Unmatched junction bases numbered 8, after V lost 4 bases and J lost 12 bases. The CDR3 is 13 residues long. The CDR3 here is CATSESGTGRTFF. DNA of the CDR3: TGTGCCACCAGTGAGTCCGGGACAGGGAGGACTTTCTTT.

V and J are TRBV7-9 and TRBJ2-7, with TRBD2 identical over 12 bases. From germline, CDR1 is SEHNR and CDR2 FQNEAQ (reference sequence). The CDR3 totals 14 residues. The V gene end was trimmed by 2 bases and the J gene end by 5 bases; junction bases not matched to a gene: 1. The CDR3, as DNA: TGTGCCAGCAGCTTAAGACTAGCGGGAGACGAGCAGTACTTC. Encoded protein: CASSLRLAGDEQYF.

The chain links TRBV7-2 to TRBJ2-7; 8 bases align to TRBD1. In germline, CDR1 is SGHTA, CDR2 FQGNSA. V gave up 5 bases and J gave up 0 bases; unmatched junction bases: 9. The CDR3 contains 16 residues. The CDR3 DNA follows: TGTGCCAGCAGCCAGGGCAGGGACAGGAGCTCCTACGAGCAGTACTTC. Translated, it gives CASSQGRDRSSYEQYF. Drawing the rest from reference TRBV7-2 and TRBJ2-7, the complete variable domain is GAGVSQSPSNKVTEKGKDVELRCDPISGHTALYWYRQSLGQGLEFLIYFQGNSAPDKSGLPSDRFSAERTGGSVSTLTIQRTQQEDSAVYLCASSQGRDRSSYEQYFGPGTRLTVT.

This clone was counted between two and nine times. This rearrangement joins TRBV5-1 to TRBJ1-1; D is uncertain. Germline CDR1 SGHRS, CDR2 YFSETQ. The CDR3 length is 14 residues. V was cut by 0 bases and J by 1 base, with 7 bases left in between. The CDR3 sequence is CASSLGPANTEAFF. CDR3 nucleotides: TGCGCCAGCAGCTTGGGGCCGGCGAACACTGAAGCTTTCTTT.

The chain uses TRBV12-3 or TRBV12-4 and TRBJ1-6; D perhaps matches TRBD1 (6 bases). The V gene lost 8 bases and the J gene lost 8 bases, with 13 bases spanning the gap. CDR3 length: 13 amino acids. The CDR3 loop reads CASRRRTDSPLHF. CDR3 coding DNA: TGTGCCAGCCGCCGGAGGACAGATTCACCCCTCCACTTT.

The chain combines TRBV12-5 with TRBJ2-3, with a weak D call TRBD2 (5 bases). Trimming took 0 bases from V and 2 from J, leaving 18 bases between them. CDR1 and CDR2 (germline): LGHNT, FRNRAP. The CDR3 loop spans 18 amino acids. CDR3 in amino acids: CASGLVLDGQTNTDTQYF. The CDR3 bases are TGTGCTAGTGGTTTGGTACTAGACGGGCAGACCAACACAGATACGCAGTATTTT.

The chain uses TRBV3-1 (or the pseudogene TRBV3-2) and TRBJ1-1; D is undetermined. CDR1 LGHDT and CDR2 YNNKEL come from the germline V gene (reference sequence). Trimming stripped 0 bases from V and 5 bases from J, with 10 bases between. The CDR3 has 14 amino acids. The CDR3 loop is CASSQDEGWTEAFF. The DNA for the CDR3 is TGTGCCAGCAGCCAAGACGAGGGTTGGACTGAAGCTTTCTTT.

A word on this clone: The same CDR3 arises from other DNA sequences in this sample as well. The chain has TRBV5-1 and TRBJ2-3; 8 bases line up with TRBD1. The germline V gene has CDR1 SGHRS and CDR2 YFSETQ. This CDR3 is 15 amino acids long. The V and J ends lost 6 bases and 2 bases, in that order; junction bases with no gene match: 8. CDR3 sequence: CASTTGGQTTDTQYF. The CDR3, as DNA: TGCGCCAGCACAACAGGGGGGCAGACCACAGATACGCAGTATTTT.

CDR3 bases: TGTGCCAGCAGATTGGACACGCCATACGAGCAGTACTTC. Translating gives CASRLDTPYEQYF. V is TRBV2 and J is TRBJ2-7, with D possibly TRBD1 on 5 matching bases. CDR3 length: 13 amino acids. The germline V gene encodes CDR1 SNHLY and CDR2 FYNNEI. Trimming pared 6 bases from V and 4 bases from J, leaving 13 bases between.

V and J are TRBV4-2 and TRBJ2-5; 8 bases align to TRBD2. The CDR3 consists of 13 residues. Germline trimming cut 1 base from V and 9 bases from J; bases unmatched to any gene: 4. The germline gives CDR1 LGHNA, CDR2 YNFKEQ. For the CDR3, the DNA is TGTGCCAGCAGCCAAGGAAGCGGGGGTGCCCAGTACTTC. Protein sequence: CASSQGSGGAQYF.

The chain employs TRBV28 and TRBJ2-1; D possibly corresponds to TRBD1 (6 bases). V was shortened by 1 base and J by 9 bases, with 16 bases between the two germline ends. Germline lookup yields CDR1 MDHEN and CDR2 SYDVKM. The length of the CDR3 is 15 residues. This chain's CDR3 is CASSLFWTEKSEQFF. The DNA of the CDR3 is TGTGCCAGCAGTTTATTTTGGACAGAAAAGAGTGAGCAGTTCTTC.

This rearrangement joins TRBV28 to TRBJ1-2; 10 nucleotides match TRBD1. Germline V gene lookup returns CDR1 MDHEN and CDR2 SYDVKM. V shed 2 bases, J shed 3 bases, and the junction held 12 bases outside the gene matches. CDR3 length: 18 residues. CDR3 loop: CASSLSPGQGIIYYGYTF. The CDR3 region has the DNA TGTGCCAGCAGTTTAAGTCCGGGACAGGGGATAATCTACTATGGCTACACCTTC.

This clone showed up just a few times. The chain combines TRBV6-2 or TRBV6-3 with TRBJ1-1; TRBD1 matches 9 bases. Trimming at V came to 4 bases and at J to 0 bases, leaving 12 bases not matched to a gene. The length of the CDR3 is 18 residues. Germline V gene sequence: CDR1 MNHEY, CDR2 SVGEGT. The CDR3 region has the DNA TGTGCCAGCAGTTTACGGGTATCTGGACAGGGGATGAACACTGAAGCTTTCTTT. This codes for CASSLRVSGQGMNTEAFF.

The J gene is TRBJ2-7, the V gene TRBV24-1, with 8 bases aligning to TRBD1. Germline V gene sequence: CDR1 KGHDR, CDR2 SFDVKD. The CDR3 is 13 amino acids. Losses at the gene ends were 9 bases for V and 6 bases for J; bases not matched to a gene: 9. CDR3 region: CATGAQGAVEQYF. CDR3 DNA sequence: TGTGCCACCGGGGCCCAGGGGGCGGTCGAGCAGTACTTC.

The CDR3 DNA sequence: TGTGCCAGCAGTTTATACGGTTCTGGTTTAGGTGAGCAGTTCTTC. Protein product: CASSLYGSGLGEQFF. The V gene is TRBV27, the J gene TRBJ2-1; D remains unclear. This CDR3 is built from 15 residues. The V gene lost 1 base and the J gene lost 9 bases, with 16 bases spanning the gap. Germline V CDR1 and CDR2: MNHEY, SMNVEV (reference sequence).